The 8 T cell receptor beta chains listed next were all sequenced from one sample in a study of blood T cells in healthy people across ages. The second PCR ran about 6 to 12 cycles with a sample-barcoded 5' primer and J-beta primers. TCRdb re-called the 5' RACE reads with MiXCR, one entry per CDR3 protein. The data contain 1.5 million to 2 million distinct CDR3 sequences, roughly 27% of them singletons. The sequencing sample was made of blood. These receptors were taken from a woman in her 30s in good health.

This clonotype appeared once. With a much larger clone just one base away, this may be a read error. It is likely a read error, because the conserved phenylalanine at the end of the CDR3 is missing. This CDR3 is CATSKDNRGSGANVLTL. CDR3 DNA: TGTGCCACCAGCAAGGACAACCGAGGCTCTGGGGCCAACGTCCTGACTTTG. The rearrangement joins TRBV15 to TRBJ2-6; a possible D gene is TRBD1 (5 bases). The ends were cut back, 4 bases at V and 0 bases at J, with 13 bases in the middle. Looked up from germline, CDR1 is LNHNV and CDR2 is YYDKDF (reference sequence). This CDR3 comprises 17 residues.

The V call is TRBV4-1, the J call TRBJ2-7; D unresolved. CDR1 and CDR2 from the germline V gene are MGHRA and YSYEKL. V shed 1 base and J shed 6 bases, with 19 bases lying between them. The CDR3 covers 16 residues. The chain's CDR3 is CASSQGGLGRVSEQYF. Here the CDR3 DNA reads TGCGCCAGCAGCCAAGGAGGTTTAGGTCGGGTCAGCGAGCAGTACTTC.

This clonotype appeared a few times. The J gene is TRBJ2-3, the V gene TRBV12-5, with D perhaps TRBD2 (6 bases). V was clipped by 7 bases and J by 4 bases, with 15 bases between them. The germline gives CDR1 LGHNT, CDR2 FRNRAP. The CDR3 is made up of 14 amino acids. The DNA of the CDR3 is TGTGCTAGTGCATTGGGGGGAGGCGCAGATACGCAGTATTTT. The encoded protein is CASALGGGADTQYF.

The CDR3 is CASSLKTGGREVYGYTF. DNA for the CDR3: TGTGCCAGCAGTCTTAAGACAGGGGGACGTGAAGTCTATGGCTACACCTTC. The chain couples TRBV12-3 or TRBV12-4 to TRBJ1-2; TRBD1 matches 9 bases. This CDR3 region has 17 residues. The V and J ends lost 5 bases and 4 bases, in that order; junction bases with no gene match: 14.

V gene TRBV24-1 combines with J gene TRBJ2-1, with 9 bases identical to TRBD2. Losses at the gene ends were 2 bases for V and 12 bases for J; bases not matched to a gene: 10. Germline V gene sequence: CDR1 KGHDR, CDR2 SFDVKD. CDR3 length: 15 amino acids. The CDR3 coding sequence is TGTGCCACCAGTGATTCGGCGGGAGGGCCTGGGGCGCAGTTCTTC. This gives the protein CATSDSAGGPGAQFF.

There are a few counts of this clonotype. This chain links TRBV4-1 with TRBJ1-5, with 11 positions matching TRBD1. After removal of 4 bases from V and 4 bases from J, the junction contained 12 bases not matched to a gene. Looked up from germline, CDR1 is MGHRA and CDR2 is YSYEKL. This CDR3 is 18 amino acids long. CDR3 loop: CASSPRRGQGGFNQPQHF. The CDR3 region has the DNA TGCGCCAGCAGCCCTCGAAGGGGACAGGGGGGCTTTAATCAGCCCCAGCATTTT.

The chain uses TRBV20-1 and TRBJ1-4, with TRBD1 as a possible D gene (5 bases). V lost 6 bases, J lost 3 bases, and 14 bases lay in between. Germline V lookup: CDR1 DFQATT, CDR2 SNEGSKA (reference sequence). The CDR3 spans 14 residues. CDR3 loop: CSAPPGPANEKLFF. DNA of the CDR3: TGCAGTGCGCCCCCGGGACCGGCTAATGAAAAACTGTTTTTT.

This clonotype was detected only a few times. The V and J genes are TRBV20-1 and TRBJ2-1; D not certain. The V gene's germline CDR1 is DFQATT and CDR2 SNEGSKA (reference sequence). The CDR3 runs 14 residues. Between the trimmed V and J ends, which lost 3 bases and 0 bases, there was a span of 9 bases. CDR3 sequence: CSASGPSSYNEQFF. Written as DNA, the CDR3 is TGCAGTGCTAGCGGGCCAAGCTCCTACAATGAGCAGTTCTTC.